This T cell receptor (beta chain) was identified in a study of beta chain features in type 1 diabetes listed by TCRdb under 2018. Regarding the study in general: No differences in mean age, gender distribution, total cell number or subset yield were found between patients and healthy donors. A total of 107,917,701 sorted cells were examined across all samples, and the number of cells per subset was strongly correlated with RNA yield. In the study, TCRB repertoires of sorted circulating CD4+ T cell subsets from recently diagnosed type 1 diabetes patients were compared with those of matched healthy donors. Whereas all 30 or so donors provided naive and central memory subsets, regulatory and stem cell-like memory subsets were isolated from just 8 patients and about eight healthy donors.

Spanning cysteine to phenylalanine, the CDR3 consists of 14 amino acids. The kept DNA is CDR3 alone, 42 bases in frame from the first base. V sheds 6 bases and J sheds 6 bases, leaving 14 bases between their ends. As encoded in the germline V gene, CDR1 is SGHTA while CDR2 is FQGTGA. The paper as a whole reports these results and caveats: Because the HLA sub-analyses included only small numbers of individuals, any influence of HLA type on TCRB rearrangement was left unresolved. A moderate but significant shortening of TCRB CDR3 length was observed in type 1 diabetes patients in all four CD4+ subsets. At VDJ recombination sites, type 1 diabetes patients had fewer insertions and more deleted nucleotides, which implies abnormalities in thymic rearrangement. Because cDNA was sequenced instead of genomic DNA, highly expressing activated cells could be over-represented, though the groups showed no difference in activation or CD3 levels. Naive, central memory and regulatory TCRB repertoires appeared more similar among patients than among healthy donors. Shorter templates might have been favored by PCR, but patient and control samples were amplified and corrected together, so both groups would have been affected equally by any skew.

The entire amount of isolated RNA was reverse transcribed using the High Capacity cDNA Reverse Transcription Kit, so the sequenced TCRB transcripts were expressed ones. Naive, central memory and regulatory T cell samples underwent deep immunoSEQ sequencing, averaging around 4 million total reads per sample. Sorted cells were lysed in RLT buffer, and RNA was extracted using DNase-treated RNeasy Micro or Mini kits according to cell number. Each cell subset was processed on its own to prevent cross-contamination, while patient and healthy donor samples were processed together. TCRB sequences were amplified from cDNA with the immunoSEQ multiplex PCR, producing 87-bp fragments spanning the CDR3 region. The amplicons were sequenced using the Illumina HiSeq platform. Turning to the authors' computational methods: PCR bias was computationally corrected using synthetic template baselines, reads within Hamming distance 2 were collapsed, and singletons that could not be merged were discarded. Reads were aligned against IMGT so that V, D and J genes, CDR3 length and insertions or deletions at six rearrangement sites could be assigned. Within each subset, clonotype counts were normalized to sorted cell number, and only after that were true diversity and Gini coefficients computed with the tcR R package. The overlap coefficient, calculated on TCRB nucleotide sequences, was used to measure repertoire sharing. As a proxy for the pre-selection repertoire, out-of-frame TCRB sequences from naive cells were analyzed. The immuneACCESS repertoire file appears here via TCRdb, limited to in-frame rearrangements. These files lack a portion of the clones; in checked studies, under half of the deficit traces to unresolved V genes, and the cause of the others is not known. For V, J and clone size, that table is used; D and trimming come from the DNA. Present in this sample are 850,000 to 900,000 clones, roughly 15% of which were seen just once. 0.023% of the sample is taken by the ten largest.

This clone was seen more than once but under ten times. The clone's antigen remains unknown. Base quality data are lacking; no much larger clone is found one base away. From each donor, a single peripheral blood sample of 100 to 150 mL on average was drawn into heparinised tubes. A BD FACSAria II and a panel including CD45RO, CCR7, CD25, CD127, CD95 and CD27 were used to sort naive, central memory, regulatory and stem cell-like memory CD4+ T cells. Every sorted population had a purity above 95%. Right away, PBMCs were isolated by Lymphoprep density gradient centrifugation and were stained directly, with no culture step. Samples were stained and sorted in pairs, with one healthy donor and one patient per experiment, so that batch effects were minimized.

Sequencing was performed on naive CD4+ T cells from blood. The sample's cell subset or site label, in plain terms: true naive CD4+ T cells. The source of this sequence is a woman between 18 and 29 years old in good health. The sequence is built from TRBV7-3 and TRBJ2-2, with the D gene uncertain. The nucleotide sequence is TGTGCCAGCAGTTCCTCATCCTGGTCCGGGGAGCTGTTTTTT. Its translation reads: CASSSSSWSGELFF.